Following are 4 T cell receptor beta chains from one sample sequenced in a study of blood T cell repertoires in COVID-19. Method: immunoSEQ multiplex PCR; TCRdb's copy keeps in-frame clones and lacks some. The sample records about 120,000 clones, 70% to 90% being singletons. Source material: peripheral blood. Receptors were obtained from a woman between 65 and 79 years old who had recovered from COVID-19.

The V and J genes are TRBV2 and TRBJ1-5; D not resolved. This CDR3 has 14 residues. Germline-derived CDR1 and CDR2 are SNHLY and FYNNEI. V shed 7 bases and J shed 2 bases, with 12 bases lying between them. DNA of the CDR3: TGTGCCAGCATGTTGGGGAGCCGCAATCAGCCCCAGCATTTT. Protein: CASMLGSRNQPQHF.

Here the CDR3 reads CASRDRMGNTEAFF. DNA of the CDR3: TGTGCCAGCAGGGACAGGATGGGGAACACTGAAGCTTTCTTT. The rearrangement joins TRBV6-5 to TRBJ1-1; 7 bases match TRBD1. The CDR3 spans 14 residues. Trimming removed 6 bases from V and 1 base from J; junction bases left unmatched: 5. Germline V gene data show CDR1 as MNHEY and CDR2 as SVGAGI.

The J gene is TRBJ2-3, the V gene TRBV7-2; 8 nucleotides align to TRBD2. The germline V gene encodes CDR1 SGHTA and CDR2 FQGNSA. With 5 bases clipped from V and 7 bases from J, the junction kept 11 bases outside the gene matches. The CDR3 consists of 15 residues. The CDR3 nucleotides read TGTGCCAGCAGCCCCCGCCTGACGGGGGGGTATACGCAGTATTTT. It translates to CASSPRLTGGYTQYF.

The V and J genes are TRBV10-3 and TRBJ1-1, with 7 nucleotides matching TRBD1. Germline V gives CDR1 ENHRY, CDR2 SYGVKD. Germline trimming cut 4 bases from V and 4 bases from J; bases unmatched to any gene: 3. This CDR3 is 13 amino acids long. Here the CDR3 DNA reads TGTGCCATCAGTGGGGCAGGGGGCACTGAAGCTTTCTTT. Residues: CAISGAGGTEAFF.